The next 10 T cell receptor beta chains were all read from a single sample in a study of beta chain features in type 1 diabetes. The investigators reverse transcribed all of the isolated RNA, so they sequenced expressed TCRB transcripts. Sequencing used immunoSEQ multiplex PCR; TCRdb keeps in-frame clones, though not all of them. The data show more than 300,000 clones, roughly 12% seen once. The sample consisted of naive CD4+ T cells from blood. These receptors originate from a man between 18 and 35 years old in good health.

This chain's CDR3 is CASSQGPGSDTQYF. CDR3 DNA: TGCGCCAGCAGCCAGGGCCCAGGGTCCGATACGCAGTATTTT. The chain couples TRBV4-3 to TRBJ2-3, with D perhaps matching TRBD1 (5 bases). The germline V and J ends were trimmed by 3 bases and 6 bases, with 13 bases remaining between them. Germline lookup yields CDR1 LGHNA and CDR2 YSLEER. CDR3 length equals 14 residues.

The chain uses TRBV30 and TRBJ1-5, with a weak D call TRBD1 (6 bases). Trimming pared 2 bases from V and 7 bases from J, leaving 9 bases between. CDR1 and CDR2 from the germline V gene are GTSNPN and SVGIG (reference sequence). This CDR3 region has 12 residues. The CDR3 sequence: CAWSSGGQPQHF. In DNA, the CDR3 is TGTGCCTGGAGTTCGGGGGGCCAGCCCCAGCATTTT.

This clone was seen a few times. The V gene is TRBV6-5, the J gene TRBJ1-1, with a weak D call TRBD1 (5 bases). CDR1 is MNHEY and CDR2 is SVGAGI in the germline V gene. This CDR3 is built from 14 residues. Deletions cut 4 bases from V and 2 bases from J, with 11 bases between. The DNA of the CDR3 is TGTGCCAGCAGTTCCGCGGACACAAACACTGAAGCTTTCTTT. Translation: CASSSADTNTEAFF.

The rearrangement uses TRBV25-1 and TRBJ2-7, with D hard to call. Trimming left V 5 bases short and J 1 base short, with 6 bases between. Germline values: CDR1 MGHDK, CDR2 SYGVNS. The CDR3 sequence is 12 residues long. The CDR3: CASSRQSYEQYF. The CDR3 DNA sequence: TGTGCCAGCAGTCGTCAGTCCTACGAGCAGTACTTC.

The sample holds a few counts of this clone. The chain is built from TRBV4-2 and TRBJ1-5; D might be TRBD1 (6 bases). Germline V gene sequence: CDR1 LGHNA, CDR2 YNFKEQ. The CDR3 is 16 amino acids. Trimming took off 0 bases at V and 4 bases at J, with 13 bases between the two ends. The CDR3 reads CASSQDWGGPNQPQHF. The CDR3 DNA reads TGTGCCAGCAGCCAAGATTGGGGGGGCCCAAATCAGCCCCAGCATTTT.

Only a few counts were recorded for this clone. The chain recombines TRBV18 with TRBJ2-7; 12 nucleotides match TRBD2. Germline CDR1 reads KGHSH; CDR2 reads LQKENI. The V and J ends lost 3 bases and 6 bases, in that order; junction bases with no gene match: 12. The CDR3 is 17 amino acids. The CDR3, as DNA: TGTGCCAGCTCACCCCAACCTAGCGGGGGGGCCTCGGGCGAGCAGTACTTC. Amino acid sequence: CASSPQPSGGASGEQYF.

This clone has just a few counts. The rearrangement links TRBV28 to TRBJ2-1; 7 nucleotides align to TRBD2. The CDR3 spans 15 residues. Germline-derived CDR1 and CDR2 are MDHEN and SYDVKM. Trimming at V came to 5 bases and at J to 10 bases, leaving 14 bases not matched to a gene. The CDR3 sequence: CASSLRGGRAREQFF. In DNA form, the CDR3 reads TGTGCCAGCAGTCTCCGGGGAGGGAGGGCTAGAGAGCAGTTCTTC.

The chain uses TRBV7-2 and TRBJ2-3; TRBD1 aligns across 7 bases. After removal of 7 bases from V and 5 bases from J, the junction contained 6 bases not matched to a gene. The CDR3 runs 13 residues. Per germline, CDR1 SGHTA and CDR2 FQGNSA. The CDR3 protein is CASNQGGLDTQYF. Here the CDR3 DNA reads TGTGCCAGCAACCAAGGGGGCTTAGATACGCAGTATTTT.

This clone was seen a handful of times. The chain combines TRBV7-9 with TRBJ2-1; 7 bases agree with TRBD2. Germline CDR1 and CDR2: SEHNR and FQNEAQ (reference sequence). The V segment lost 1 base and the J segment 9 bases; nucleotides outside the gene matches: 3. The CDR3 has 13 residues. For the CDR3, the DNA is TGTGCCAGCAGCTTAGGGACTAGTATTGAGCAGTTCTTC. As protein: CASSLGTSIEQFF.

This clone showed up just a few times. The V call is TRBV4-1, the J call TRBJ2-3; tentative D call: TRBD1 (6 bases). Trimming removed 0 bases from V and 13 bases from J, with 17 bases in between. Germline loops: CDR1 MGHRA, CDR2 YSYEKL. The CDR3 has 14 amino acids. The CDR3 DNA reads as TGCGCCAGCAGCCAAGATCTTGGGGGCCGGCGGGAGTATTTT. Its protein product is CASSQDLGGRREYF.